Presented here are 8 T cell receptor beta chains from one specimen sequenced in a study of shared clonotypes between healthy human individuals. Data came from immunoSEQ multiplex PCR; TCRdb stores just in-frame clones and leaves some out. This table holds under 2,500,000 clones, 95% found once. The sequencing sample was made of naive CD4+ T cells sorted from blood. Subset in this sample: CD45RA+ positively selected. All receptors derive from a man aged 18 to 29 in good health.

This rearrangement joins TRBV7-9 to TRBJ1-3; D gene uncertain. The CDR3 extends over 15 amino acids. CDR1 and CDR2 from the germline V gene are SEHNR and FQNEAQ (reference sequence). V lost 3 bases to trimming and J lost 0 bases, with 9 bases between them. CDR3 region: CASSFAGNSGNTIYF. The CDR3 region has the DNA TGTGCCAGCAGCTTCGCGGGCAACTCTGGAAACACCATATATTTT.

The chain combines TRBV28 with TRBJ1-4, with 10 bases fitting TRBD1. Germline CDR1 and CDR2: MDHEN and SYDVKM. V gave up 6 bases and J gave up 7 bases; unmatched junction bases: 11. The CDR3 contains 16 residues. The CDR3 region has the DNA TGTGCCAGCAGCCTGACCCCCGGGACAGGGGCTGAAAAACTGTTTTTT. This translates into CASSLTPGTGAEKLFF.

V usage is TRBV4-3 and J usage is TRBJ2-1; tentatively, D is TRBD2 (5 bases). The V gene lost 4 bases and the J gene lost 5 bases, with 9 bases spanning the gap. The CDR3 has 13 residues. The germline CDR1 and CDR2 sequences are LGHNA and YSLEER. The DNA for the CDR3 is TGCGCCAGCAGCCTTACTAGACACAATGAGCAGTTCTTC. This sequence encodes CASSLTRHNEQFF.

The rearrangement joins TRBV5-1 to TRBJ2-5; 9 nucleotides align to TRBD2. The CDR3 sequence is 14 residues long. V gave up 2 bases and J gave up 5 bases; unmatched junction bases: 4. Germline V gene sequence: CDR1 SGHRS, CDR2 YFSETQ. CDR3 sequence: CASSFSSGVETQYF. The CDR3 DNA follows: TGCGCCAGCAGCTTTTCTAGCGGGGTGGAGACCCAGTACTTC. Full variable domain (outside the CDR3, taken from reference TRBV5-1 and TRBJ2-5): KAGVTQTPRYLIKTRGQQVTLSCSPISGHRSVSWYQQTPGQGLQFLFEYFSETQRNKGNFPGRFSGRQFSNSRSEMNVSTLELGDSALYLCASSFSSGVETQYFGPGTRLLVL.

This clone came up once. The chain employs TRBV6-5 and TRBJ1-1; 7 bases line up with TRBD1. The ends lost 7 bases at V and 11 bases at J; junction bases unmatched: 10. The CDR3 is 12 amino acids. The germline V gene has CDR1 MNHEY and CDR2 SVGAGI. The CDR3 sequence is CASKRQGGMAFF. The DNA for the CDR3 is TGTGCCAGCAAGAGGCAGGGGGGGATGGCTTTCTTT.

V usage is TRBV11-2 and J usage is TRBJ1-1; TRBD1 matches at 9 bases. The CDR3 is made up of 15 amino acids. The germline CDR1 and CDR2 sequences are SGHAT and FQNNGV. The J segment lost 3 bases and the V segment lost 4 bases, leaving 6 bases of the junction unmatched. The DNA for the CDR3 is TGTGCCAGCAGCTCGTGGGACAGGGTATACACTGAAGCTTTCTTT. Encoded protein: CASSSWDRVYTEAFF.

This chain uses TRBV5-1 with TRBJ2-5; perhaps TRBD2 as D (6 bases). The ends were cut back, 3 bases at V and 4 bases at J, with 19 bases in the middle. The CDR3 runs 16 residues. The germline gives CDR1 SGHRS, CDR2 YFSETQ. The DNA of the CDR3 is TGCGCCAGCAGCTCCCAATCCGGGGGTAGTCGAGAGACCCAGTACTTC. This translates into CASSSQSGGSRETQYF.

This chain links TRBV11-2 with TRBJ2-3; no definite D call. Trimming pared 1 base from V and 4 bases from J, leaving 12 bases between. The CDR3 extends over 15 amino acids. Germline V gene data show CDR1 as SGHAT and CDR2 as FQNNGV. The CDR3 is CASSLVAMVPDTQYF. The DNA for the CDR3 is TGTGCCAGCAGCTTAGTAGCCATGGTCCCAGATACGCAGTATTTT.